The clone carrying this T cell receptor (beta chain) showed up many times. Germline CDR1 and CDR2: LGHNA and YSLEER. V lost 0 bases to trimming and J lost 1 base, with 7 bases between them. This CDR3 is built from 14 residues. The data are from a study of T-cell memory formation after mild COVID-19. TCRdb analysed the 5' RACE reads with MiXCR anew, one entry per CDR3 protein. There are 120,000 to 150,000 distinct CDR3 sequences in the sample; around 21% occur only once, and over 2% lies in the top ten. The receptor's source is an adult woman who had mild COVID-19 (a few samples of this study predate the infection). Cell type and time point are not known. Input material: PBMCs or a T cell subset sorted from them (not recorded which). J is TRBJ2-7 and V is TRBV4-3, with D uncertain. The CDR3 sequence is CASSQDSYSYEQYF. CDR3 DNA sequence: TGCGCCAGCAGCCAAGATAGCTATTCCTACGAGCAGTACTTC.